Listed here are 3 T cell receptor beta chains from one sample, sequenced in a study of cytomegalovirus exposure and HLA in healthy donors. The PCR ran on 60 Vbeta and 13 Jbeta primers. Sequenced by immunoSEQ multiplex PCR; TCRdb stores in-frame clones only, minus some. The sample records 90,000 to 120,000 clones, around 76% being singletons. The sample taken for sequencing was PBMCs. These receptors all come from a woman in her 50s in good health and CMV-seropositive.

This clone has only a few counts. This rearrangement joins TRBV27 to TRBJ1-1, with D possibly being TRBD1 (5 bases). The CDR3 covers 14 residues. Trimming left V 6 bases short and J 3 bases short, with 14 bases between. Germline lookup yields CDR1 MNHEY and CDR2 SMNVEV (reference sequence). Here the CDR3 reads CASSDLDSYTEAFF. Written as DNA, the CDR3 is TGTGCCAGCAGCGATCTTGACAGCTACACTGAAGCTTTCTTT.

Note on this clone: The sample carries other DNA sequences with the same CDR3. The CDR3 nucleotides are TGTGCCATCAGGGACACTAGCGGGGGGACCGAGCAGTACTTC. It specifies CAIRDTSGGTEQYF. The chain employs TRBV10-3 and TRBJ2-5; 12 nucleotides align to TRBD2. The J call is doubtful: the DNA matches TRBJ2-7 better. From germline, CDR1 is ENHRY and CDR2 SYGVKD. The CDR3 runs to 14 residues.

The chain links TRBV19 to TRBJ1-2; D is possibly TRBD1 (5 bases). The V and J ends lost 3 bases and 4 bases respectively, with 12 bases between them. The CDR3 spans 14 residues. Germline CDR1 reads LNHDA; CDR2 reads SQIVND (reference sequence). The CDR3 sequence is CASSIQQGAYGYTF. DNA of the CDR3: TGTGCCAGTAGTATTCAGCAGGGTGCCTATGGCTACACCTTC.